This TCR beta chain was recovered during a study of post-analysis software for immune sequencing data. Study as a whole: The cohort encompassed relapsing-remitting, secondary progressive and progressive-relapsing multiple sclerosis disease courses.

Each TCR beta cDNA library carried unique molecular identifiers. Yield was 450,000 to 650,000 cDNA molecules from roughly 1 to 10 million T cells. TCRdb reprocessed the PCR reads via MiXCR and lists one record per CDR3 protein. The sample holds 430,000 or so distinct CDR3 sequences, approximately 39% seen once. This clonotype showed up just a few times. Its specificity is unknown. Broader study findings: There was significantly lower normalized Chao1 diversity in multiple sclerosis patients than in controls. Under the F measure, samples that were prepared in one batch clustered strongly together.

The sample consisted of blood. This receptor was taken from a girl aged 2 to 9 with multiple sclerosis.

This CDR3 is CASSLGPGVYEQYF. DNA of the CDR3: TGTGCCAGCAGCTTAGGGCCGGGGGTCTACGAGCAGTACTTC. The chain links TRBV7-8 to TRBJ2-7, with D possibly TRBD2 on 6 matching bases. V dropped 1 base and J dropped 3 bases, with 10 bases sitting between them. This CDR3 spans 14 amino acids. In germline, CDR1 is SGHVS, CDR2 FQNEAQ.